This T cell receptor (beta chain) was found in a study of CD8 T cells in ankylosing spondylitis. Whole-study results and caveats: Characteristic, it appeared, of ankylosing spondylitis blood was a TCR beta motif of roughly eight highly homologous variants.

TCRdb re-called the 5' RACE reads through MiXCR, storing one row per CDR3 protein. This sample has about 540,000 distinct CDR3 sequences; approximately 12% occur once, and the top ten carry approximately 7%. CDR1 is DFQATT, CDR2 SNEGSKA, per germline (reference sequence). The CDR3 sequence is 10 residues long. Trimming removed 5 bases from V and 6 bases from J, with 6 bases in between. Concerning this clonotype: Its antigen is unidentified.

Sample: blood, either unsorted or a sorted T cell fraction (not recorded which). The chain combines TRBV20-1 with TRBJ2-3; possibly TRBD2 for D (5 bases). The TCR was taken from a male donor with ankylosing spondylitis. CDR3 residues: CSARRDTQYF. CDR3 nucleotides: TGCAGTGCTCGGAGGGATACGCAGTATTTT.